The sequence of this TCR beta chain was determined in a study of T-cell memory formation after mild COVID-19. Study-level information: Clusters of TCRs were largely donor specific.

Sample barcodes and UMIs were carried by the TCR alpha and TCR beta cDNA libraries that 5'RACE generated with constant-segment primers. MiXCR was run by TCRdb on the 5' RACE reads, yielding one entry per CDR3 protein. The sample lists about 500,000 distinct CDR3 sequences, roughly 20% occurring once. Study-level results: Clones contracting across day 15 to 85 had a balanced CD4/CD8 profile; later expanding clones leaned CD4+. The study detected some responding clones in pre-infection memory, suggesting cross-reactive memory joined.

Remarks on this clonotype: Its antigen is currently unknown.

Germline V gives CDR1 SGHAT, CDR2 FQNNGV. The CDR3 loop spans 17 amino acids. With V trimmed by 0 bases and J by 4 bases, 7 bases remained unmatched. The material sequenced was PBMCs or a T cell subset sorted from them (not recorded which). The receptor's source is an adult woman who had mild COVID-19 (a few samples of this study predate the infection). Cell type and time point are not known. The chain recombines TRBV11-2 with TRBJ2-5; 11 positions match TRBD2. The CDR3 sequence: CASSLDGRLAGTETQYF. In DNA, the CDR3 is TGTGCCAGCAGCTTAGATGGGAGACTAGCGGGGACAGAGACCCAGTACTTC.